The rows below give T cell receptor beta chains drawn from one sample of a study of T-cell reconstitution after alpha-beta-depleted transplantation in children. TCRdb re-called the PCR reads through MiXCR, storing one row per CDR3 protein. The sample yields 780,000 or so distinct CDR3 sequences, around 17% seen once. The source was PBMCs, mostly from graft donor cells, collected 360 days after TCRalphabeta/CD19-depleted stem cell transplant. These receptors were taken from a male patient aged 5 to 17 who had a stem cell transplant for acute lymphoblastic leukemia, so the T cells may come from the graft donor. Both conserved end residues are part of each CDR3. D genes are given only for firm matches. Rows may omit the clone size; those that give it use once, few, many or a size class.

abundance: few
d_gene: NA
v_gene: TRBV7-9
j_gene: TRBJ2-7
CDR3nt: TGTGCCAGCAGCTTAGAGGTGGGGCGCTCCTACGAGCAGTACTTC
CDR3aa: CASSLEVGRSYEQYF

abundance: NA
d_gene: NA
v_gene: TRBV5-1
j_gene: TRBJ2-3
CDR3nt: TGCGCCAGCAGCTTGGCCGACTTTCTAACAGATACGCAGTATTTT
CDR3aa: CASSLADFLTDTQYF

abundance: few
d_gene: NA
v_gene: TRBV5-1
j_gene: TRBJ2-7
CDR3nt: TGCGCCAGCAGCTTGAGTGTGGCCTACGAGCAGTACTTC
CDR3aa: CASSLSVAYEQYF

abundance: NA
d_gene: NA
v_gene: TRBV19
j_gene: TRBJ1-6
CDR3nt: TGTGCCAGCCGACGGGGGCCGCCCGGCTCCTATAATTCACCCCTCCACTTT
CDR3aa: CASRRGPPGSYNSPLHF

abundance: many
d_gene: NA
v_gene: TRBV2
j_gene: TRBJ2-7
CDR3nt: TGTGCCAGCCTCAGACGTTTGGGCGAGCAGTACTTC
CDR3aa: CASLRRLGEQYF

abundance: many
d_gene: TRBD1
v_gene: TRBV7-6
j_gene: TRBJ2-3
CDR3nt: TGTGCCAGCAGCTTAGCCGGGACAGGGGGAAATACGCAGTATTTT
CDR3aa: CASSLAGTGGNTQYF

abundance: few
d_gene: NA
v_gene: TRBV28
j_gene: TRBJ2-7
CDR3nt: TGTGCCAGCAACCCAGTCCATTCCTACGAGCAGTACTTC
CDR3aa: CASNPVHSYEQYF

abundance: few
d_gene: TRBD1
v_gene: TRBV30
j_gene: TRBJ2-7
CDR3nt: TGTGCCTGGAGTACCGGGACAGGGCTCTACGAGCAGTACTTC
CDR3aa: CAWSTGTGLYEQYF

abundance: few
d_gene: NA
v_gene: TRBV4-1
j_gene: TRBJ2-1
CDR3nt: TGCGCCAGCAGCCAGTATTCTAATGAGCAGTTCTTC
CDR3aa: CASSQYSNEQFF

abundance: few
d_gene: TRBD1
v_gene: TRBV7-9
j_gene: TRBJ2-7
CDR3nt: TGTGCCAGCAACCAGGTGGGGACAGGCTCCTACGAGCAGTACTTC
CDR3aa: CASNQVGTGSYEQYF

abundance: NA
d_gene: NA
v_gene: TRBV20-1
j_gene: TRBJ2-7
CDR3nt: TGCAGTGTCCTCCTGGTGGTGAAAGGTGCGGACGAGCAGTACTTC
CDR3aa: CSVLLVVKGADEQYF

abundance: NA
d_gene: NA
v_gene: TRBV12-3/TRBV12-4
j_gene: TRBJ1-5
CDR3nt: TGTGCCAGCAGTCCATCCGCGGGGGATCAGCCCCAGCATTTT
CDR3aa: CASSPSAGDQPQHF

abundance: few
d_gene: NA
v_gene: TRBV5-1
j_gene: TRBJ2-7
CDR3nt: TGCGCCAGCAGCTTGGAGGGCCTATACTCCTACGAGCAGTACTTC
CDR3aa: CASSLEGLYSYEQYF

abundance: NA
d_gene: TRBD2
v_gene: TRBV20-1
j_gene: TRBJ2-7
CDR3nt: TGCAGTGCTAGAGCGTGGACTAGCGGGATCTACGAGCAGTACTTC
CDR3aa: CSARAWTSGIYEQYF

abundance: NA
d_gene: TRBD2
v_gene: TRBV14
j_gene: TRBJ2-1
CDR3nt: TGTGCCAGCAGCCAAGATGGGGACTACTTCTACAATGAGCAGTTCTTC
CDR3aa: CASSQDGDYFYNEQFF

abundance: few
d_gene: TRBD2
v_gene: TRBV5-1
j_gene: TRBJ2-5
CDR3nt: TGCGCCAGCAGCTTGGAGGTAGCGGGGGCCCAAGAGACCCAGTACTTC
CDR3aa: CASSLEVAGAQETQYF

abundance: NA
d_gene: TRBD2
v_gene: TRBV27
j_gene: TRBJ2-2
CDR3nt: TGTGCCAGCAGCCTAGGGGGGACTAGCGGTAACACCGGGGAGCTGTTTTTT
CDR3aa: CASSLGGTSGNTGELFF

abundance: NA
d_gene: NA
v_gene: TRBV4-2
j_gene: TRBJ2-3
CDR3nt: TGTGCCAGCAGCCAGAAGGGACAACTCACAGATACGCAGTATTTT
CDR3aa: CASSQKGQLTDTQYF

abundance: NA
d_gene: NA
v_gene: TRBV7-6
j_gene: TRBJ2-7
CDR3nt: TGTGCCAGCAGCGACTGGCGTGGGGGACCCTACGAGCAGTACTTC
CDR3aa: CASSDWRGGPYEQYF

abundance: few
d_gene: TRBD2
v_gene: TRBV20-1
j_gene: TRBJ2-5
CDR3nt: TGCAGTGCTCCCGGGGGGTTCCAAGAGACCCAGTACTTC
CDR3aa: CSAPGGFQETQYF

abundance: NA
d_gene: TRBD2
v_gene: TRBV9
j_gene: TRBJ2-5
CDR3nt: TGTGCCAGCAGCGTAGGGGATACTAGCGGGAAGTTGACCCAGTACTTC
CDR3aa: CASSVGDTSGKLTQYF

abundance: NA
d_gene: NA
v_gene: TRBV11-3
j_gene: TRBJ2-2
CDR3nt: TGTGCCAGCAGCGCCGCCAGGGCCACCGGGGAGCTGTTTTTT
CDR3aa: CASSAARATGELFF

abundance: few
d_gene: NA
v_gene: TRBV12-3/TRBV12-4
j_gene: TRBJ2-7
CDR3nt: TGTGCCAGCAGTTTTAATTCTCACCCCTCCTACGAGCAGTACTTC
CDR3aa: CASSFNSHPSYEQYF

abundance: NA
d_gene: NA
v_gene: TRBV5-1
j_gene: TRBJ1-3
CDR3nt: TGCGCCAGCAGCTTGGTTACTTCGGGGCCTGGAAACACCATATATTTT
CDR3aa: CASSLVTSGPGNTIYF

abundance: NA
d_gene: TRBD2
v_gene: TRBV12-3/TRBV12-4
j_gene: TRBJ2-1
CDR3nt: TGTGCCAGCAGTTTCCCCCCGGTGGTAGCGGGAGGGGAGCAGTTCTTC
CDR3aa: CASSFPPVVAGGEQFF

abundance: NA
d_gene: NA
v_gene: TRBV24-1
j_gene: TRBJ2-2
CDR3nt: TGTGCCACCAGTGTGGGAAACACCGGGGAGCTGTTTTTT
CDR3aa: CATSVGNTGELFF

abundance: many
d_gene: NA
v_gene: TRBV12-3/TRBV12-4
j_gene: TRBJ2-2
CDR3nt: TGTGCCAGCAGCTCTAGTCGAACCGGGGAGCTGTTTTTT
CDR3aa: CASSSSRTGELFF

abundance: few
d_gene: TRBD2
v_gene: TRBV20-1
j_gene: TRBJ2-4
CDR3nt: TGCAGTGCTAGTGTGCTAGCGGTGAAAAACATTCAGTACTTC
CDR3aa: CSASVLAVKNIQYF

abundance: NA
d_gene: NA
v_gene: TRBV6-2/TRBV6-3
j_gene: TRBJ2-2
CDR3nt: TGTGCCAGCAGTTACGACCAATTTACAGGGTTAAACACCGGGGAGCTGTTTTTT
CDR3aa: CASSYDQFTGLNTGELFF

abundance: few
d_gene: TRBD2
v_gene: TRBV7-9
j_gene: TRBJ2-2
CDR3nt: TGTGCCAGCAGCTCGGCGGGGGGAACCGGGGAGCTGTTTTTT
CDR3aa: CASSSAGGTGELFF